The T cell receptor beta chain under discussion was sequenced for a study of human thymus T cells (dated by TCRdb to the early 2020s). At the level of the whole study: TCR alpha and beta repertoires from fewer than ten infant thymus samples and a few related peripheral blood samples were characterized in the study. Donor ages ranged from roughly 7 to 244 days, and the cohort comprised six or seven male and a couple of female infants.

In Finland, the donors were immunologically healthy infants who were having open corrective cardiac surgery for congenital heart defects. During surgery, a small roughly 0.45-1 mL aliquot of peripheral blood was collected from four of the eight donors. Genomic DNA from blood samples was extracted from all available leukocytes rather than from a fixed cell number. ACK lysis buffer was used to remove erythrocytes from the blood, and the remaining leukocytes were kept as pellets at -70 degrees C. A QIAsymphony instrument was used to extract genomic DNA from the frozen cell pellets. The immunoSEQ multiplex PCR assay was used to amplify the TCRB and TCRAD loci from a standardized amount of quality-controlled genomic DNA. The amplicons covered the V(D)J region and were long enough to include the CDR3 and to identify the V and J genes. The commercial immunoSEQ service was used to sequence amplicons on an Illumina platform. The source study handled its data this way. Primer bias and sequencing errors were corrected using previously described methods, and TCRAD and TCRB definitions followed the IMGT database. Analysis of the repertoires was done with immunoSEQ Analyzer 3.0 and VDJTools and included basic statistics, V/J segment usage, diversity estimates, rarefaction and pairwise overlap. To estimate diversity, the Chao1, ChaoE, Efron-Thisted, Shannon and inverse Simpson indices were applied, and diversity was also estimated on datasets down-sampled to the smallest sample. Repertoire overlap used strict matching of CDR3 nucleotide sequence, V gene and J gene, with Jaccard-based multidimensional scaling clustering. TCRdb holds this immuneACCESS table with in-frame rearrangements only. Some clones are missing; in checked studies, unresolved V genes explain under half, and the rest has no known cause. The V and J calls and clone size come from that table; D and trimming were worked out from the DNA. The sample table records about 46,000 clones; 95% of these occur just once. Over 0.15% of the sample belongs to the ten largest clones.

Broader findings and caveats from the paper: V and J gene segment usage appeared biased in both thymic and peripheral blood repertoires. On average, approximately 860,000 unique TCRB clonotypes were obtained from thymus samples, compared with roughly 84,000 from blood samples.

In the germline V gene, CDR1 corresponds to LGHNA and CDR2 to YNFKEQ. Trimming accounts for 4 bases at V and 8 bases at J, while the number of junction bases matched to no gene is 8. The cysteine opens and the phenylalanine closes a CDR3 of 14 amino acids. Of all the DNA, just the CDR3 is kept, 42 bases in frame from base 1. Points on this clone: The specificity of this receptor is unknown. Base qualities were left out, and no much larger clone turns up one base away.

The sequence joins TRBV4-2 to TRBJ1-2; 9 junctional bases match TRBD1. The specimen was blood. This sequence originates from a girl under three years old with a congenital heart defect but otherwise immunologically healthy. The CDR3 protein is CASSLRDREKGYTF. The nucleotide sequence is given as TGTGCCAGCAGCCTCCGGGACAGGGAAAAAGGCTACACCTTC.